Given below is one TCR beta chain in context. V shed 3 bases, J shed 4 bases, and the junction held 7 bases outside the gene matches. Germline CDR1 and CDR2: MNHNS and SASEGT. The CDR3 covers 15 residues. Authors' analysis steps: Amplifying reference gene primers gave estimates of nucleated cell counts. TCRdb keeps only in-frame clones here, not all; method: immunoSEQ multiplex PCR. V, J and clone size reflect that table, while D and trimming were determined from the DNA. Of some 140,000 clones listed, about nine tenths are singletons. This entry comes from a study of blood T cell repertoires in COVID-19. Across the whole study: There were acute and convalescent COVID-19 samples, and they came from the United States, Italy and Spain. The cDNA or gDNA used as material had been derived from T cells, B-cell-depleted T cells, or PBMCs.

The chain employs TRBV6-1 and TRBJ1-2; 8 nucleotides match TRBD1. The sample was peripheral blood. The source is a middle-aged man with active COVID-19. The CDR3 region is CASSEGPGGAYGYTF. Written as DNA, the CDR3 is TGTGCCAGCAGTGAGGGGCCAGGGGGCGCCTATGGCTACACCTTC.